Shown below are 21 T cell receptor beta chains from a single sample sequenced in a study of cytomegalovirus exposure and HLA in healthy donors. The primer mix had 60 Vbeta and 13 Jbeta primers. Some clones are missing from TCRdb's copy, which holds only in-frame ones; the method was immunoSEQ multiplex PCR. Listed are some 52,000 clones; 9% to 15% falls within the top ten. Sequencing was done on a sample of PBMCs. These receptors came from a woman aged 60-70 years in good health and CMV-seropositive.

The chain is built from TRBV6-5 and TRBJ2-6; possible D gene TRBD1, 5 bases. V lost 7 bases and J lost 0, with 7 bases in between. Germline CDR1 is MNHEY and CDR2 is SVGAGI. The CDR3 is 14 amino acids. CDR3 protein: CASKTVSGANVLTF. For the CDR3, the DNA is TGTGCCAGCAAGACAGTCTCTGGGGCCAACGTCCTGACTTTC.

V and J are TRBV6-5 and TRBJ2-7; TRBD1 aligns across 7 bases. V lost 0 bases and J lost 7; bases outside the gene matches: 9. This CDR3 comprises 15 residues. From germline, CDR1 is MNHEY and CDR2 SVGAGI. In DNA, the CDR3 is TGTGCCAGCAGTTACTCAAGACAGGGTCCGTGGGAGCAGTACTTC. Translating gives CASSYSRQGPWEQYF.

V gene TRBV4-3 combines with J gene TRBJ1-2, with D maybe TRBD1 (5 bases). Germline CDR1 reads LGHNA; CDR2 reads YSLEER. CDR3 length: 16 amino acids. The germline V and J ends were trimmed by 1 base and 0 bases, with 12 bases remaining between them. This CDR3 is CASSQVPGGANYGYTF. DNA for the CDR3: TGCGCCAGCAGCCAAGTCCCTGGAGGGGCTAACTATGGCTACACCTTC.

V is TRBV28 and J is TRBJ2-7; 13 bases match TRBD2. Trimming took 2 bases from V and 7 from J; bases not matched to a gene: 2. The CDR3 contains 14 residues. CDR1 and CDR2 (germline): MDHEN, SYDVKM. CDR3 amino acids: CASSLTSGGAEQYF. For the CDR3, the DNA is TGTGCCAGCAGTTTAACTAGCGGGGGGGCGGAGCAGTACTTC.

To note about this clone: The germline gene is not matched at one end of the junction; a read error may be the cause. The chain has TRBV18 and TRBJ1-1; D gene uncertain. The CDR3 loop spans 18 amino acids. Germline-derived CDR1 and CDR2 are KGHSH and LQKENI. The CDR3, as DNA: TGTGCCAGCTCACCACCGATCGGAAGCGGGAACGCGAACACTGAAGATTTCTTT. Its translation: CASSPPIGSGNANTEDFF.

The rearrangement links TRBV5-1 to TRBJ2-7; 8 bases line up with TRBD2. This CDR3 has 15 residues. V lost 2 bases to trimming and J lost 2 bases; unmatched junction nucleotides: 6. In germline, CDR1 is SGHRS, CDR2 YFSETQ. CDR3 DNA sequence: TGCGCCAGCAGCTTAACTAGCGGTAGCGCCTACGAGCAGTACTTC. Translating it yields CASSLTSGSAYEQYF.

The chain recombines TRBV11-2 with TRBJ1-2, with 8 bases matching TRBD1. This CDR3 spans 14 amino acids. V was pared by 3 bases and J by 8 bases, with 8 bases of the junction left unmatched. Germline CDR1 reads SGHAT; CDR2 reads FQNNGV. The CDR3 region has the DNA TGTGCCAGCAGCTTTGGGGCAGGGGGCGAAGGCTACACCTTC. Translation gives CASSFGAGGEGYTF. Full variable domain (missing parts from reference TRBV11-2 and TRBJ1-2): EAGVAQSPRYKIIEKRQSVAFWCNPISGHATLYWYQQILGQGPKLLIQFQNNGVVDDSQLPKDRFSAERLKGVDSTLKIQPAKLEDSAVYLCASSFGAGGEGYTFGSGTRLTVV.

CDR3 DNA: TGTGCCAGCAGTCCTAGCGGGGCGGACAATGAGCAGTTCTTC. Protein: CASSPSGADNEQFF. V usage is TRBV6-5 and J usage is TRBJ2-1, with 9 bases lining up with TRBD2. This CDR3 is 14 amino acids long. J was trimmed by 5 bases and V by 5 bases; bases with no gene match: 4. CDR1 and CDR2 from the germline V gene are MNHEY and SVGAGI.

Comment on this clone: A junction boundary mismatches the germline segment, possibly from a read error. V is TRBV6-1 and J is TRBJ1-2, with 7 bases aligning to TRBD1. The germline gives CDR1 MNHNS, CDR2 SASEGT. The CDR3 runs 14 residues. The CDR3 nucleotides are TGTGCCAGCAGTGAAGCGGTAGGGGGCTCTGGCTTCACCTTC. Translating gives CASSEAVGGSGFTF.

This chain links TRBV10-3 with TRBJ2-7; 11 bases agree with TRBD2. This CDR3 spans 16 amino acids. V was clipped by 3 bases and J by 4 bases; unmatched bases: 8. CDR1 and CDR2 from the germline V gene are ENHRY and SYGVKD. The CDR3 sequence is CAISDLAGGLSYEQYF. For the CDR3, the DNA is TGTGCCATCAGTGACCTAGCGGGGGGTCTCTCTTACGAGCAGTACTTC.

CDR3: CASSPPSSGANVLTF. CDR3 in DNA: TGTGCCAGCAGTCCTCCGAGCTCTGGGGCCAACGTCCTGACTTTC. V gene TRBV6-1 combines with J gene TRBJ2-6, with D unresolved. The V end lost 5 bases, the J end lost 0 bases, and 8 bases lay between the germline ends. Germline V gene lookup returns CDR1 MNHNS and CDR2 SASEGT. The CDR3 sequence is 15 residues long.

V usage is TRBV27 and J usage is TRBJ2-7; D may be TRBD1 (6 bases). V was shortened by 6 bases and J by 4 bases, with 16 bases between the two germline ends. CDR1 is MNHEY, CDR2 SMNVEV, per germline (reference sequence). This CDR3 comprises 14 residues. CDR3: CASRRTGTLYEQYF. The CDR3 DNA reads TGTGCCAGCAGAAGGACCGGGACACTATACGAGCAGTACTTC.

The gene calls are TRBV7-8 and TRBJ1-5, with TRBD1 matching 7 bases. V lost 5 bases and J lost 5; bases outside the gene matches: 6. The CDR3 is made up of 14 amino acids. CDR1 is SGHVS and CDR2 is FQNEAQ in the germline V gene. The CDR3 is CASSTLGTDQPQHF. The CDR3 nucleotides are TGTGCCAGCAGCACATTAGGGACAGATCAGCCCCAGCATTTT.

V and J are TRBV4-1 and TRBJ2-2; 9 nucleotides line up with TRBD1. Germline V lookup: CDR1 MGHRA, CDR2 YSYEKL. Trimming at V came to 0 bases and at J to 7 bases, leaving 6 bases not matched to a gene. CDR3 size: 16 residues. This CDR3 is CASSQDRDRAGGELFF. In nucleotides, the CDR3 is TGCGCCAGCAGCCAAGACCGGGACAGGGCAGGCGGGGAGCTGTTTTTT.

CDR3: CASSGTGDYGYTF. The CDR3 DNA reads as TGTGCCAGCTCCGGGACAGGGGACTATGGCTACACCTTC. This chain uses TRBV18 with TRBJ1-2; 10 bases align to TRBD1. Per germline, CDR1 KGHSH and CDR2 LQKENI. The trim removed 6 bases at V and 3 bases at J, leaving 1 base unmatched. This CDR3 is built from 13 residues.

The V and J genes are TRBV7-9 and TRBJ2-1; D ambiguous. Trimming shortened V by 3 bases and J by 0 bases, and 6 bases separated the two germline ends. From germline, CDR1 is SEHNR and CDR2 FQNEAQ (reference sequence). CDR3 length: 14 amino acids. CDR3 DNA sequence: TGTGCCAGCAGCTTGTCGGGCTCCTACAATGAGCAGTTCTTC. Amino acids: CASSLSGSYNEQFF.

The chain couples TRBV6-5 to TRBJ1-1; the D gene is possibly TRBD1 (6 bases). The V gene lost 6 bases and the J gene lost 1 base, with 15 bases spanning the gap. From germline, CDR1 is MNHEY and CDR2 SVGAGI. This CDR3 is 15 amino acids long. CDR3 sequence (DNA): TGTGCCAGCAGCAGTACGGGACACTGGAACACTGAAGCTTTCTTT. It encodes CASSSTGHWNTEAFF.

J is TRBJ2-1 and V is TRBV9; 10 nucleotides match TRBD2. Germline CDR1 reads SGDLS; CDR2 reads YYNGEE. CDR3 length equals 17 residues. V was pared by 3 bases and J by 0 bases, with 6 bases of the junction left unmatched. The CDR3 is CASSGGLAGDSYNEQFF. The CDR3 DNA follows: TGTGCCAGCAGCGGAGGGCTAGCGGGGGACTCCTACAATGAGCAGTTCTTC. Together with reference TRBV9 and TRBJ2-1, the CDR3 gives the full variable domain: DSGVTQTPKHLITATGQRVTLRCSPRSGDLSVYWYQQSLDQGLQFLIQYYNGEERAKGNILERFSAQQFPDLHSELNLSSLELGDSALYFCASSGGLAGDSYNEQFFGPGTRLTVL.

The J gene is TRBJ1-1, the V gene TRBV9; TRBD1 agrees at 7 bases. V shed 0 bases and J 1 base; nucleotides not matched to a gene: 3. CDR1 and CDR2 from the germline V gene are SGDLS and YYNGEE. The CDR3 runs 15 residues. CDR3 loop: CASSVGGTENTEAFF. CDR3 nucleotides: TGTGCCAGCAGCGTAGGGGGGACAGAGAACACTGAAGCTTTCTTT. The full variable domain, in which reference TRBV9 and TRBJ1-1 provide the parts outside the CDR3, is DSGVTQTPKHLITATGQRVTLRCSPRSGDLSVYWYQQSLDQGLQFLIQYYNGEERAKGNILERFSAQQFPDLHSELNLSSLELGDSALYFCASSVGGTENTEAFFGQGTRLTVV.

The J gene is TRBJ2-3, the V gene TRBV18, with D unclear. This CDR3 region has 19 residues. Trimming took off 0 bases at V and 2 bases at J, with 21 bases between the two ends. In germline, CDR1 is KGHSH, CDR2 LQKENI. The CDR3 reads CASSPPRILSFLDTDTQYF. CDR3 nucleotide sequence: TGTGCCAGCTCACCACCGAGGATCCTGTCCTTCTTAGACACAGATACGCAGTATTTT.

This rearrangement joins TRBV4-1 to TRBJ2-7, with 7 positions matching TRBD2. The CDR3 has 13 amino acids. The germline V gene has CDR1 MGHRA and CDR2 YSYEKL. Trimming cost V 4 bases and J 1 base; bases outside gene matches: 1. This CDR3 reads CASSPGGSYEQYF. The CDR3, as DNA: TGCGCCAGCAGCCCGGGGGGATCCTACGAGCAGTACTTC.